These 32 T cell receptor beta chains came from one sample sequenced in a study of cytomegalovirus exposure and HLA in healthy donors. PCR was performed using 60 Vbeta and 13 Jbeta primers. Assay: immunoSEQ multiplex PCR; the TCRdb copy retains only in-frame clones and omits some. The sample holds about 120,000 clones, roughly 79% seen once. What was sequenced was PBMCs. These receptors all come from a woman under 40 in good health and CMV-seronegative.

This sequence joins TRBV4-3 and TRBJ2-7, with 9 bases lining up with TRBD2. The germline V gene encodes CDR1 LGHNA and CDR2 YSLEER. The CDR3 has 14 amino acids. Trimming cost V 0 bases and J 7 bases; bases outside gene matches: 4. For the CDR3, the DNA is TGCGCCAGCAGCCAAGAAGCGGGAGGAAGGGAGCAGTACTTC. This encodes CASSQEAGGREQYF.

The V call is TRBV30, the J call TRBJ2-3; D unresolved. This CDR3 comprises 12 residues. Germline V lookup: CDR1 GTSNPN, CDR2 SVGIG (reference sequence). V was shortened by 4 bases and J by 6 bases, with 11 bases between the two germline ends. This chain's CDR3 is CAWTPLQDTQYF. Here the CDR3 DNA reads TGTGCCTGGACACCGCTCCAGGATACGCAGTATTTT. Variable domain in full (rest from reference TRBV30 and TRBJ2-3): SQTIHQWPATLVQPVGSPLSLECTVEGTSNPNLYWYRQAAGRGLQLLFYSVGIGQISSEVPQNLSASRPQDRQFILSSKKLLLSDSGFYLCAWTPLQDTQYFGPGTRLTVL.

The rearrangement joins TRBV5-4 to TRBJ2-5; 12 bases map to TRBD1. Trimming took 4 bases from V and 5 from J; bases not matched to a gene: 3. The CDR3 has 14 amino acids. CDR1 and CDR2 from the germline V gene are SGHNT and YYREEE (reference sequence). CDR3 in amino acids: CASSGTGGDETQYF. The CDR3 region has the DNA TGTGCCAGCAGCGGGACAGGGGGCGATGAGACCCAGTACTTC.

The V gene is TRBV5-1, the J gene TRBJ2-7, with 7 positions matching TRBD1. The J segment lost 8 bases and the V segment lost 4 bases, leaving 9 bases of the junction unmatched. Germline V gene lookup returns CDR1 SGHRS and CDR2 YFSETQ. This CDR3 contains 13 residues. The CDR3 DNA reads as TGCGCCAGCAGCCCGACCGTAGGGGGCCAGCAGTACTTC. It encodes CASSPTVGGQQYF.

CDR3 sequence: CASSLFPVGVFQPQHF. CDR3 sequence (DNA): TGTGCCAGCAGCTTATTTCCTGTCGGGGTATTTCAGCCCCAGCATTTT. The genes are TRBV5-6 and TRBJ1-5; D unresolved. Germline V CDR1 and CDR2: SGHDT, YYEEEE. V was shortened by 2 bases and J by 6 bases, with 18 bases between the two germline ends. This CDR3 region has 16 residues.

This chain links TRBV9 with TRBJ2-7; 9 nucleotides match TRBD1. The CDR3 consists of 14 residues. Germline values: CDR1 SGDLS, CDR2 YYNGEE. Trimming took 4 bases from V and 6 from J; bases not matched to a gene: 8. This CDR3 reads CASSLRTGVGEQYF. CDR3 nucleotides: TGTGCCAGCAGCCTGCGGACAGGGGTGGGCGAGCAGTACTTC.

J is TRBJ1-1 and V is TRBV7-9; weak D call: TRBD1 (5 bases). CDR1 and CDR2 from the germline V gene are SEHNR and FQNEAQ (reference sequence). V lost 3 bases and J 5 bases, leaving 13 bases between the germline ends. This CDR3 is 14 amino acids long. Here the CDR3 reads CASSFQEGSTEAFF. The DNA of the CDR3 is TGTGCCAGCAGCTTTCAGGAGGGGTCGACTGAAGCTTTCTTT.

This rearrangement joins TRBV7-2 to TRBJ2-1; D remains unclear. V was trimmed by 1 base and J by 9 bases, leaving 13 bases between them. CDR3 size: 14 residues. Germline CDR1 reads SGHTA; CDR2 reads FQGNSA. This chain's CDR3 is CASSLVIGESEQFF. CDR3 in DNA: TGTGCCAGCAGCTTAGTCATAGGAGAGAGTGAGCAGTTCTTC. Supplemented by reference TRBV7-2 and TRBJ2-1, the full variable domain reads GAGVSQSPSNKVTEKGKDVELRCDPISGHTALYWYRQSLGQGLEFLIYFQGNSAPDKSGLPSDRFSAERTGGSVSTLTIQRTQQEDSAVYLCASSLVIGESEQFFGPGTRLTVL.

V is TRBV7-2 and J is TRBJ2-1, with 8 bases matching TRBD1. Germline CDR1 and CDR2: SGHTA and FQGNSA. V was pared by 5 bases and J by 9 bases, with 9 bases of the junction left unmatched. The CDR3 extends over 14 amino acids. The chain's CDR3 is CASSPAQGVREQFF. The CDR3 nucleotides read TGTGCCAGCAGCCCGGCACAGGGGGTCCGTGAGCAGTTCTTC.

The gene calls are TRBV7-2 and TRBJ2-7; 12 nucleotides match TRBD1. Per the germline V gene, CDR1 is SGHTA and CDR2 is FQGNSA. V lost 3 bases, J lost 4 bases, and 7 bases stayed unmatched. The CDR3 is 16 amino acids. The CDR3: CASSFGTGGIAYEQYF. The CDR3 DNA follows: TGTGCCAGCAGCTTTGGGACAGGGGGCATCGCGTACGAGCAGTACTTC.

This chain uses TRBV27 with TRBJ1-1; D uncertain. This CDR3 region has 14 residues. V gave up 2 bases and J gave up 4 bases, with 11 bases separating them. Germline-derived CDR1 and CDR2 are MNHEY and SMNVEV (reference sequence). The CDR3 sequence is CASSLTNGPTEAFF. CDR3 bases: TGTGCCAGCAGTTTAACAAATGGGCCCACTGAAGCTTTCTTT.

This chain links TRBV30 with TRBJ1-4; no firm D call. V lost 0 bases, J lost 5 bases, and 7 bases lay in between. The CDR3 is made up of 13 amino acids. Per the germline V gene, CDR1 is GTSNPN and CDR2 is SVGIG (reference sequence). The CDR3: CAWSVPANEKLFF. For the CDR3, the DNA is TGTGCCTGGAGTGTCCCAGCGAATGAAAAACTGTTTTTT. The full variable domain, with the rest looked up from reference TRBV30 and TRBJ1-4, is SQTIHQWPATLVQPVGSPLSLECTVEGTSNPNLYWYRQAAGRGLQLLFYSVGIGQISSEVPQNLSASRPQDRQFILSSKKLLLSDSGFYLCAWSVPANEKLFFGSGTQLSVL.

This clone was picked up one time. This sample also contains other DNA sequences that code for the same CDR3. The rearrangement joins TRBV5-4 to TRBJ2-1, with 11 positions matching TRBD2. Germline V CDR1 and CDR2: SGHNT, YYREEE (reference sequence). After removal of 0 bases from V and 6 bases from J, the junction contained 2 bases not matched to a gene. The CDR3 is 15 residues long. CDR3 sequence reads: CASSLELAGGNEQFF. Written as DNA, the CDR3 is TGTGCCAGCAGCTTGGAGCTAGCGGGAGGCAATGAGCAGTTCTTC.

CDR3 region: CSVGTSPGSYEQYF. CDR3 sequence (DNA): TGCAGCGTGGGGACTAGCCCGGGCTCCTACGAGCAGTACTTC. The gene calls are TRBV29-1 and TRBJ2-7; TRBD2 agrees at 9 bases. V dropped 6 bases and J dropped 0; count of bases not matched to a gene: 6. The CDR3 loop spans 14 amino acids. Germline lookup yields CDR1 SQVTM and CDR2 ANQGSEA.

This clone was seen a handful of times. The chain joins TRBV6-5 to TRBJ2-7, with 12 bases identical to TRBD2. The trim removed 4 bases at V and 4 bases at J, leaving 8 bases unmatched. Germline lookup yields CDR1 MNHEY and CDR2 SVGAGI. This CDR3 has 16 amino acids. This CDR3 is CASSSPGLAGRYEQYF. Here the CDR3 DNA reads TGTGCCAGCAGTTCCCCCGGACTAGCGGGGAGGTACGAGCAGTACTTC.

The V and J genes are TRBV19 and TRBJ2-1, with D perhaps matching TRBD2 (6 bases). The ends were cut back, 7 bases at V and 4 bases at J, with 20 bases in the middle. In germline, CDR1 is LNHDA, CDR2 SQIVND (reference sequence). The length of the CDR3 is 16 residues. DNA of the CDR3: TGTGCCAGTACCACAATACTAGCTTTTCCGTACAATGAGCAGTTCTTC. Translating it yields CASTTILAFPYNEQFF.

The chain employs TRBV28 and TRBJ2-7; 9 bases align to TRBD1. The CDR3 has 14 amino acids. Germline V CDR1 and CDR2: MDHEN, SYDVKM. Trimming cost V 3 bases and J 3 bases; bases outside gene matches: 3. CDR3 sequence reads: CASSFRDRVYEQYF. As DNA, the CDR3 is TGTGCCAGCAGTTTTCGGGACAGGGTCTACGAGCAGTACTTC.

In the case of this clone: Other DNA sequences in the sample encode the same CDR3. The chain couples TRBV6-6 to TRBJ2-1, with TRBD2 identical over 11 bases. This CDR3 is built from 15 residues. V lost 6 bases and J lost 2; bases outside the gene matches: 3. Germline V gives CDR1 MNHNY, CDR2 SVGAGI (reference sequence). The CDR3 nucleotides are TGTGCCAGCAGCCTAGCGGGAGGTCCCTACAATGAGCAGTTCTTC. Protein: CASSLAGGPYNEQFF.

This clone came up once. The chain uses TRBV19 and TRBJ2-5, with unresolved D. Germline loops: CDR1 LNHDA, CDR2 SQIVND (reference sequence). The length of the CDR3 is 13 residues. V gave up 2 bases and J gave up 4 bases, with 8 bases separating them. CDR3 region: CASSISLGETQYF. The CDR3, as DNA: TGTGCCAGTAGTATATCCCTCGGAGAGACCCAGTACTTC. Full variable domain (rest looked up from reference TRBV19 and TRBJ2-5): DGGITQSPKYLFRKEGQNVTLSCEQNLNHDAMYWYRQDPGQGLRLIYYSQIVNDFQKGDIAEGYSVSREKKESFPLTVTSAQKNPTAFYLCASSISLGETQYFGPGTRLLVL.

V usage is TRBV5-4 and J usage is TRBJ2-1, with 10 nucleotides matching TRBD2. Germline lookup yields CDR1 SGHNT and CDR2 YYREEE (reference sequence). The CDR3 loop spans 15 amino acids. J gave up 4 bases and V 5 bases, and 6 bases lay outside the gene matches. In nucleotides, the CDR3 is TGTGCCAGCAGACCAGGACTAGCGGATTACAATGAGCAGTTCTTC. It encodes CASRPGLADYNEQFF. The full variable domain, completed using reference TRBV5-4 and TRBJ2-1, is ETGVTQSPTHLIKTRGQQVTLRCSSQSGHNTVSWYQQALGQGPQFIFQYYREEENGRGNFPPRFSGLQFPNYSSELNVNALELDDSALYLCASRPGLADYNEQFFGPGTRLTVL.

The V call is TRBV14, the J call TRBJ2-3; TRBD1 matches 7 bases. Germline trimming cut 3 bases from V and 0 bases from J; bases unmatched to any gene: 6. CDR1 and CDR2 from the germline V gene are SGHDN and FVKESK. The CDR3 length is 16 residues. Here the CDR3 DNA reads TGTGCCAGCAGCCAGGTACCGGGACAGAGCACAGATACGCAGTATTTT. This codes for CASSQVPGQSTDTQYF.

J is TRBJ1-1 and V is TRBV4-3; no definite D call. Germline CDR1 and CDR2: LGHNA and YSLEER. This CDR3 contains 13 residues. V lost 3 bases to trimming and J lost 3 bases, with 8 bases between them. CDR3 protein: CASSQAMYTEAFF. CDR3 nucleotides: TGCGCCAGCAGCCAGGCAATGTACACTGAAGCTTTCTTT.

The rearrangement uses TRBV29-1 and TRBJ2-2; a possible D gene is TRBD2 (5 bases). The V end was cut by 0 bases, the J end by 7 bases, with 15 bases between. Germline V gene sequence: CDR1 SQVTM, CDR2 ANQGSEA. The CDR3 consists of 15 residues. The CDR3 DNA reads TGCAGCGTTGAAGACGGGGTAAACACCGACGGGGAGCTGTTTTTT. This translates into CSVEDGVNTDGELFF.

The rearrangement uses TRBV27 and TRBJ2-7; tentative D call: TRBD2 (6 bases). This CDR3 comprises 16 residues. V was pared by 3 bases and J by 6 bases, with 21 bases between. Germline CDR1 MNHEY, CDR2 SMNVEV (reference sequence). CDR3 bases: TGTGCCAGCAGTTTCATAGGCGGGGACGGACTGGGCGAGCAGTACTTC. Its translation: CASSFIGGDGLGEQYF.

The rearrangement links TRBV15 to TRBJ1-5; perhaps TRBD1 as D (5 bases). Trimming took off 5 bases at V and 3 bases at J, with 14 bases between the two ends. This CDR3 is built from 15 residues. The germline gives CDR1 LNHNV, CDR2 YYDKDF (reference sequence). The CDR3 DNA sequence: TGTGCCACCAGCGGCGGGACGGAATACAATCAGCCCCAGCATTTT. Amino acid sequence: CATSGGTEYNQPQHF.

CDR3 in amino acids: CASSLAEGGSTDTQYF. In nucleotides, the CDR3 is TGTGCCAGCAGCTTAGCTGAGGGGGGGAGCACAGATACGCAGTATTTT. The chain is built from TRBV7-8 and TRBJ2-3, with D possibly being TRBD2 (7 bases). Trimming removed 0 bases from V and 0 bases from J, with 10 bases in between. This CDR3 comprises 16 residues. Germline CDR1 and CDR2: SGHVS and FQNEAQ. The full variable domain, rest sourced from reference TRBV7-8 and TRBJ2-3, is GAGVSQSPRYKVAKRGQDVALRCDPISGHVSLFWYQQALGQGPEFLTYFQNEAQLDKSGLPSDRFFAERPEGSVSTLKIQRTQQEDSAVYLCASSLAEGGSTDTQYFGPGTRLTVL.

The chain couples TRBV7-8 to TRBJ1-5; D is possibly TRBD1 (6 bases). The germline V gene has CDR1 SGHVS and CDR2 FQNEAQ. Trimming cost V 1 base and J 3 bases, with 10 bases left between them. The CDR3 has 15 residues. The CDR3: CASSLGQALNQPQHF. The DNA for the CDR3 is TGTGCCAGCAGCTTAGGACAGGCCCTCAATCAGCCCCAGCATTTT.

V usage is TRBV10-3 and J usage is TRBJ2-5; tentatively, D is TRBD2 (5 bases). Trimming took off 6 bases at V and 0 bases at J, with 8 bases between the two ends. The germline gives CDR1 ENHRY, CDR2 SYGVKD. The CDR3 runs 13 residues. In DNA, the CDR3 is TGTGCCATCAGGTGGGAGAACCAAGAGACCCAGTACTTC. Amino acid sequence: CAIRWENQETQYF.

J is TRBJ2-5 and V is TRBV28; no definite D call. This CDR3 comprises 12 residues. The V and J ends lost 2 bases and 7 bases respectively, with 8 bases between them. The germline V gene has CDR1 MDHEN and CDR2 SYDVKM. In DNA form, the CDR3 reads TGTGCCAGCAGTTTAGGGCCCAGGACCCAGTACTTC. Translation: CASSLGPRTQYF.

The V call is TRBV5-8, the J call TRBJ2-3; TRBD2 aligns across 8 bases. After removal of 4 bases from V and 6 bases from J, the junction contained 7 bases not matched to a gene. This CDR3 spans 14 amino acids. Germline V CDR1 and CDR2: SGHTS, YDEGEE. CDR3 protein: CASSIPTSVDTQYF. The DNA for the CDR3 is TGTGCCAGCAGCATACCGACTAGCGTGGATACGCAGTATTTT. The entire variable domain, with the rest obtained from reference TRBV5-8 and TRBJ2-3, is as follows: EAGVTQSPTHLIKTRGQQATLRCSPISGHTSVYWYQQALGLGLQFLLWYDEGEERNRGNFPPRFSGRQFPNYSSELNVNALELEDSALYLCASSIPTSVDTQYFGPGTRLTVL.

The rearrangement joins TRBV5-4 to TRBJ2-5, with 8 bases matching TRBD2. After removal of 3 bases from V and 2 bases from J, the junction contained 6 bases not matched to a gene. The CDR3 sequence is 15 residues long. Germline loops: CDR1 SGHNT, CDR2 YYREEE (reference sequence). As DNA, the CDR3 is TGTGCCAGCAGCTGGAAGCGGGAGAGACAAGAGACCCAGTACTTC. Translating gives CASSWKRERQETQYF.

The chain recombines TRBV18 with TRBJ2-5; maybe TRBD2 (7 bases). CDR3 size: 18 residues. Trimming stripped 1 base from V and 4 bases from J, with 22 bases between. Germline CDR1 KGHSH, CDR2 LQKENI. CDR3 nucleotides: TGTGCCAGCTCACCACGGCGCGGGAGCTTGGGGGGCTTAGAGACCCAGTACTTC. The encoded protein is CASSPRRGSLGGLETQYF.